This note documents a single TCR beta chain sequence. Its antigen remains unidentified. Base quality data are lacking; no much larger clone is found one base away. The time point label, as the study defines it: baseline before first vaccination. Vaccinee samples were obtained from the UK trials COV001 and COV002, which included a single-blind randomized controlled phase 2/3 trial of AZD1222 (ChAdOx1 nCoV-19) in healthy adults. For TCRbeta chain sequencing, PBMC samples from trial participants were taken at day 0 and at day 28 after the second dose. CDR1 and CDR2 are drawn from the germline V gene: MDHEN, SYDVKM. From the cysteine up to the phenylalanine, the CDR3 has a length of 13 residues. CDR3 DNA only is kept here, 39 bases in frame from base 1. The germline V and J ends show losses of 7 bases and 7 bases respectively, and no gene match explains 10 bases of the junction. The CDR3 regions of human TCRbeta chains were analyzed by immunosequencing. The study's processing was this. Repertoire TCRs were matched against a reference library of SARS-CoV-2-specific TCRs generated with the MIRA antigen-specificity platform. Breadth was defined as the fraction of unique TCRs that were SARS-CoV-2-associated. Depth was defined as the fraction of total T cells that were SARS-CoV-2-associated. Each spike-specific TCR was assigned to its reactive spike region and to a CD4 or CD8 class using the MIRA data. Log10-transformed breadth and depth values were compared by one-way ANOVA with Sidak's multiple comparisons tests. This is the immuneACCESS table as TCRdb keeps it, with only in-frame sequences that have V and J called. A part of the clones is gone; compared with another copy, unresolved V genes explain less than half, and the rest is unexplained. D and trimming were read from the DNA, whereas the V and J calls and clone size are those reported in that table. The sample has under 200,000 clones on record, more than 85% of them singletons. The top ten hold 4% to 5.5% of the sample.

The sample comes from a study of T cell responses to AZD1222 COVID-19 vaccine (dated by TCRdb to the early 2020s). With regard to the full study: Because spike-specific TCR depth and breadth did not differ between the two schedules, AZD1222 recipients who got a second dose at roughly 4 weeks were pooled with those who got a second dose at roughly 12 weeks. A total of 230 to 250 trial participants underwent TCR sequencing, of whom more than 200 had received two doses of AZD1222 and about 25 had received two doses of the MenACWY control vaccine. Trial participants were enrolled into age subgroups of 18-55, 56-69 and 70-plus years, which contained approximately 150, 30 and 60 TCR-sequenced participants, respectively.

Here is what the overall study found, with its caveats: After two AZD1222 doses, spike-specific TCR breadth and depth were significantly higher than at day 0 and than in MenACWY recipients. In the small 56-69-year group, the increase in depth fell short of significance, most likely because of low power. The vaccine-associated CD4 TCRs covered the entire spike protein, and the dominant responses fell in regions 160-218 and 743-854. Because no day 14 peak-response samples were available, the repertoires could be characterized only after the peak T cell response. Conclusions about previously exposed vaccinees were limited because only a handful of AZD1222 recipients were SARS-CoV-2 seropositive at baseline. Reportedly, almost half of the unique spike-specific TCRs recognized epitopes lying outside the regions that are mutated in the B.1.351 and B.1.1.7 variants. Participants were mostly white British, with more females than males. The authors suggested clonal diversity may have been underestimated.

Recombination linked TRBV28 to TRBJ2-7, and TRBD2 matches 7 of the central bases. Sequencing used peripheral blood, obtained on day 0 of AZD1222 vaccination. The source of this sequence is an adult in good health. The CDR3 reads CASTAPPGGEQYF. The bases read TGTGCCAGCACCGCACCCCCCGGGGGGGAGCAGTACTTC.